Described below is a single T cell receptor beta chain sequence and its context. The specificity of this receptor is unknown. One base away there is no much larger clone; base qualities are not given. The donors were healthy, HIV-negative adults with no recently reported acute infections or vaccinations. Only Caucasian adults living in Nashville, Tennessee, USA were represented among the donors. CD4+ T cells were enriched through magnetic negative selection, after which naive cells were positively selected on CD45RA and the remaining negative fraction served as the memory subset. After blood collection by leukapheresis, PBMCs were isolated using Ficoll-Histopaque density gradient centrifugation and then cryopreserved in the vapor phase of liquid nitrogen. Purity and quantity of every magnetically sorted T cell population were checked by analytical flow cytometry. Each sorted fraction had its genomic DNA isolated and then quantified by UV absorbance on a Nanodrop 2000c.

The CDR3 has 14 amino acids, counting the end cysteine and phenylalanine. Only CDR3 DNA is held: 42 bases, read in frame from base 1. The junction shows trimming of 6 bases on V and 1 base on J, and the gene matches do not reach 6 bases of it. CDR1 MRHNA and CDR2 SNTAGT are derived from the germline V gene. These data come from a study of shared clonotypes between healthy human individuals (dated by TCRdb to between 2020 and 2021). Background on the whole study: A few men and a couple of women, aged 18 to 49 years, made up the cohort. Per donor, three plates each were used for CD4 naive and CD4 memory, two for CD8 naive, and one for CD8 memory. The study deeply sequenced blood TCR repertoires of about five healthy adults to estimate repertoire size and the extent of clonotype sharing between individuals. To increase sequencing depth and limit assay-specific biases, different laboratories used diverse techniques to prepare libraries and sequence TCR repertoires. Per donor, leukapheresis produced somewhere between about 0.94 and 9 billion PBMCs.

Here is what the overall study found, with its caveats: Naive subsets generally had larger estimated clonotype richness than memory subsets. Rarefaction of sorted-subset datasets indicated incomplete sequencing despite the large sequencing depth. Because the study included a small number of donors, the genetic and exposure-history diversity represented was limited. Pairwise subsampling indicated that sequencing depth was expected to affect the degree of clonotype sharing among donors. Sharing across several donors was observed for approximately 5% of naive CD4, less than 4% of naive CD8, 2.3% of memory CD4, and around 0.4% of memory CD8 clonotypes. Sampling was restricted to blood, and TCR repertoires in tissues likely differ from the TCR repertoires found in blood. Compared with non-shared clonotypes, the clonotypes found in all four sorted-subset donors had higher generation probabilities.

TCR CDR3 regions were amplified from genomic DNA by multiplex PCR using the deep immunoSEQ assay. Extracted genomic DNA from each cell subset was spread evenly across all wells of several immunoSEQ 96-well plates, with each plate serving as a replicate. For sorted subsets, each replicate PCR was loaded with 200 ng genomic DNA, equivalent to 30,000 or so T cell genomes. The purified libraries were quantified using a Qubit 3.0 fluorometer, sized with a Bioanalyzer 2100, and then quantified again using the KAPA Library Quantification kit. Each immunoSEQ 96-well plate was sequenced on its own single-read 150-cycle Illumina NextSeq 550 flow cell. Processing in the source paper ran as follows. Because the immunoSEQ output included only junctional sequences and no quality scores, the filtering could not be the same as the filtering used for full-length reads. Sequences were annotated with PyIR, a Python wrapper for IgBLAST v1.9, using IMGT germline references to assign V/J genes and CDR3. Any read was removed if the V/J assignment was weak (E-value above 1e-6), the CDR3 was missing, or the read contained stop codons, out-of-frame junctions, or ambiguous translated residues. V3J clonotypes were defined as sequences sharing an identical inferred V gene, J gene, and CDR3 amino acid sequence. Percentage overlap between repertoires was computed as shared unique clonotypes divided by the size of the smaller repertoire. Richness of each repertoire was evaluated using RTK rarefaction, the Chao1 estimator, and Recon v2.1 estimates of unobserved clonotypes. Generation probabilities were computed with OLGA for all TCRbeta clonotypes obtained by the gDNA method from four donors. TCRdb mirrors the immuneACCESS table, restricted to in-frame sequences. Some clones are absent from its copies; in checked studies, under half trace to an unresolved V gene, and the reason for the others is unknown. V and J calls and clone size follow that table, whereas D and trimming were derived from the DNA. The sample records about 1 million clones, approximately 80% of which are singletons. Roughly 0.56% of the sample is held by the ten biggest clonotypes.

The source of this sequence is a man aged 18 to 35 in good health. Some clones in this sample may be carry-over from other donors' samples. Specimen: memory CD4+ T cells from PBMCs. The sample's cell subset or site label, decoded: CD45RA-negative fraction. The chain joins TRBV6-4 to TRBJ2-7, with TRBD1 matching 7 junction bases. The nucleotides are TGTGCCAGCAGAAATCCAGGGGGTTCCTACGAGCAGTACTTC. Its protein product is CASRNPGGSYEQYF.